Presented here are 15 T cell receptor beta chains from one specimen sequenced in a study of OX40 agonist ivuxolimab in advanced cancers. Profiled with immunoSEQ multiplex PCR; TCRdb holds only in-frame clones, not every one. This sample has roughly 19,000 clones; approximately 83% occur once, and the top ten carry 40% to 45%. The sample in question was CD4+ or CD8+ T cells sorted from blood, obtained in a trial of the OX40 agonist ivuxolimab. Receptors were obtained from an adult with an advanced solid tumor such as melanoma, head and neck, liver or kidney cancer.

The chain combines TRBV30 with TRBJ2-7; perhaps TRBD1 as D (6 bases). The ends were cut back, 4 bases at V and 6 bases at J, with 10 bases in the middle. The V gene's germline CDR1 is GTSNPN and CDR2 SVGIG (reference sequence). The CDR3 is 11 amino acids. The CDR3 region has the DNA TGTGCCTGGACCGCAGGGGTCGAGCAGTACTTC. Amino acid sequence: CAWTAGVEQYF. Full variable domain (outside the CDR3, taken from reference TRBV30 and TRBJ2-7): SQTIHQWPATLVQPVGSPLSLECTVEGTSNPNLYWYRQAAGRGLQLLFYSVGIGQISSEVPQNLSASRPQDRQFILSSKKLLLSDSGFYLCAWTAGVEQYFGPGTRLTVT.

The V call is TRBV30, the J call TRBJ1-5; D gene unclear. Trimming pared 2 bases from V and 5 bases from J, leaving 13 bases between. Germline CDR1 reads GTSNPN; CDR2 reads SVGIG (reference sequence). The CDR3 has 14 residues. The CDR3 DNA follows: TGTGCCTGGAGTCTCAGTGGGCCTTATCAGCCCCAGCATTTT. Translation gives CAWSLSGPYQPQHF.

The chain joins TRBV2 to TRBJ2-7, with D perhaps matching TRBD1 or TRBD2 (6 bases each). This CDR3 has 13 amino acids. In germline, CDR1 is SNHLY, CDR2 FYNNEI. V shed 7 bases and J shed 0 bases, with 10 bases lying between them. CDR3 region: CASKGGDSYEQYF. The CDR3 bases are TGTGCCAGCAAGGGGGGTGACTCCTACGAGCAGTACTTC.

This clone was seen only once. The chain recombines TRBV29-1 with TRBJ2-4, with D perhaps matching TRBD1 (6 bases). Trimming took 6 bases from V and 3 from J, leaving 21 bases between them. The CDR3 runs 16 residues. Germline loops: CDR1 SQVTM, CDR2 ANQGSEA. CDR3 coding DNA: TGCAGCGTGGGGTGGACACAGGGTCAGGGCAAAAACATTCAGTACTTC. This translates into CSVGWTQGQGKNIQYF.

The chain has TRBV4-1 and TRBJ2-1; D gene unclear. Germline CDR1 reads MGHRA; CDR2 reads YSYEKL. The CDR3 runs to 14 residues. With 4 bases removed from V and 8 bases from J, the gap between germline ends came to 15 bases. The DNA for the CDR3 is TGCGCCAGCAGCCGGACGTCGGGCGTGGATGAGCAGTTCTTC. This sequence encodes CASSRTSGVDEQFF.

The gene calls are TRBV9 and TRBJ1-2, with TRBD1 as a possible D gene (6 bases). V was trimmed by 3 bases and J by 7 bases, leaving 13 bases between them. This CDR3 is built from 13 residues. Germline CDR1 and CDR2: SGDLS and YYNGEE. CDR3: CASSAQGLSGYTF. The DNA of the CDR3 is TGTGCCAGCAGCGCCCAGGGGCTGAGTGGCTACACCTTC.

The genes are TRBV5-1 and TRBJ2-7; 9 nucleotides line up with TRBD1. CDR3 size: 14 residues. V dropped 4 bases and J dropped 5; count of bases not matched to a gene: 7. Germline assignment: CDR1 SGHRS and CDR2 YFSETQ. This CDR3 is CASSLTGGLNEQYF. The DNA for the CDR3 is TGCGCCAGCAGCCTCACAGGGGGCCTGAACGAGCAGTACTTC.

This clone was seen a few times. The rearrangement links TRBV7-3 to TRBJ2-2; D remains ambiguous. Trimming removed 5 bases at V and 4 bases at J, with 8 bases between. The CDR3 has 13 amino acids. The germline CDR1 and CDR2 sequences are SGHTA and FQGTGA. In DNA, the CDR3 is TGTGCCAGCAGCCCTGGACCCACCGGGGAGCTGTTTTTT. This translates into CASSPGPTGELFF.

The chain links TRBV20-1 to TRBJ2-1, with unresolved D. Germline V gene lookup returns CDR1 DFQATT and CDR2 SNEGSKA (reference sequence). V was clipped by 8 bases and J by 10 bases, with 9 bases between them. This CDR3 is 9 amino acids long. The CDR3, as DNA: TGCAGTTCGGGCAGGGAGCAGTTCTTC. Translating gives CSSGREQFF.

V usage is TRBV6-6 and J usage is TRBJ2-5; 13 nucleotides align to TRBD2. The CDR3 is 16 amino acids. CDR1 is MNHNY and CDR2 is SVGAGI in the germline V gene (reference sequence). V shed 6 bases, J shed 0 bases, and the junction held 4 bases outside the gene matches. The CDR3: CASSYGLAGDQETQYF. CDR3 nucleotides: TGTGCCAGCAGCTATGGACTAGCGGGGGACCAAGAGACCCAGTACTTC.

The rearrangement uses TRBV19 and TRBJ1-2, with TRBD1 matching over 7 bases. J gave up 4 bases and V 6 bases, and 2 bases lay outside the gene matches. From germline, CDR1 is LNHDA and CDR2 SQIVND (reference sequence). The CDR3 spans 12 residues. CDR3 DNA sequence: TGTGCCAGTAGCCGGGACAGCTATGGCTACACCTTC. Its translation is CASSRDSYGYTF.

The chain carries TRBV28 and TRBJ1-5; possible D gene TRBD1, 5 bases. V shed 8 bases and J shed 3 bases, with 17 bases lying between them. CDR1 is MDHEN and CDR2 is SYDVKM in the germline V gene. The CDR3 contains 15 residues. The CDR3, as DNA: TGTGCCAGCGATCCGGGACGCTTCTTCAATCAGCCCCAGCATTTT. It codes for CASDPGRFFNQPQHF.

J is TRBJ1-5 and V is TRBV29-1; possible D gene TRBD1, 5 bases. The CDR3 spans 13 residues. V was shortened by 7 bases and J by 6 bases, with 16 bases between the two germline ends. The V gene's germline CDR1 is SQVTM and CDR2 ANQGSEA. CDR3 coding DNA: TGCAGCGCCCGGGGGGGAGGAGGTCAGCCCCAGCATTTT. It yields the protein CSARGGGGQPQHF.

By share of the sample, this clone is large (0.1 to 1%). V and J are TRBV20-1 and TRBJ2-1; no reliable D call. Trimming removed 6 bases at V and 11 bases at J, with 11 bases between. The CDR3 is 10 residues long. Per germline, CDR1 DFQATT and CDR2 SNEGSKA (reference sequence). DNA of the CDR3: TGCAGTGCCGATAAGCCTCAGCAGTTCTTC. It specifies CSADKPQQFF.

This chain joins TRBV7-8 and TRBJ2-7; no definite D call. Germline values: CDR1 SGHVS, CDR2 FQNEAQ. V lost 1 base and J 5 bases, leaving 3 bases between the germline ends. CDR3 length: 11 amino acids. CDR3: CASSLGDEQYF. The CDR3 nucleotides read TGTGCCAGCAGCTTAGGGGACGAGCAGTACTTC.